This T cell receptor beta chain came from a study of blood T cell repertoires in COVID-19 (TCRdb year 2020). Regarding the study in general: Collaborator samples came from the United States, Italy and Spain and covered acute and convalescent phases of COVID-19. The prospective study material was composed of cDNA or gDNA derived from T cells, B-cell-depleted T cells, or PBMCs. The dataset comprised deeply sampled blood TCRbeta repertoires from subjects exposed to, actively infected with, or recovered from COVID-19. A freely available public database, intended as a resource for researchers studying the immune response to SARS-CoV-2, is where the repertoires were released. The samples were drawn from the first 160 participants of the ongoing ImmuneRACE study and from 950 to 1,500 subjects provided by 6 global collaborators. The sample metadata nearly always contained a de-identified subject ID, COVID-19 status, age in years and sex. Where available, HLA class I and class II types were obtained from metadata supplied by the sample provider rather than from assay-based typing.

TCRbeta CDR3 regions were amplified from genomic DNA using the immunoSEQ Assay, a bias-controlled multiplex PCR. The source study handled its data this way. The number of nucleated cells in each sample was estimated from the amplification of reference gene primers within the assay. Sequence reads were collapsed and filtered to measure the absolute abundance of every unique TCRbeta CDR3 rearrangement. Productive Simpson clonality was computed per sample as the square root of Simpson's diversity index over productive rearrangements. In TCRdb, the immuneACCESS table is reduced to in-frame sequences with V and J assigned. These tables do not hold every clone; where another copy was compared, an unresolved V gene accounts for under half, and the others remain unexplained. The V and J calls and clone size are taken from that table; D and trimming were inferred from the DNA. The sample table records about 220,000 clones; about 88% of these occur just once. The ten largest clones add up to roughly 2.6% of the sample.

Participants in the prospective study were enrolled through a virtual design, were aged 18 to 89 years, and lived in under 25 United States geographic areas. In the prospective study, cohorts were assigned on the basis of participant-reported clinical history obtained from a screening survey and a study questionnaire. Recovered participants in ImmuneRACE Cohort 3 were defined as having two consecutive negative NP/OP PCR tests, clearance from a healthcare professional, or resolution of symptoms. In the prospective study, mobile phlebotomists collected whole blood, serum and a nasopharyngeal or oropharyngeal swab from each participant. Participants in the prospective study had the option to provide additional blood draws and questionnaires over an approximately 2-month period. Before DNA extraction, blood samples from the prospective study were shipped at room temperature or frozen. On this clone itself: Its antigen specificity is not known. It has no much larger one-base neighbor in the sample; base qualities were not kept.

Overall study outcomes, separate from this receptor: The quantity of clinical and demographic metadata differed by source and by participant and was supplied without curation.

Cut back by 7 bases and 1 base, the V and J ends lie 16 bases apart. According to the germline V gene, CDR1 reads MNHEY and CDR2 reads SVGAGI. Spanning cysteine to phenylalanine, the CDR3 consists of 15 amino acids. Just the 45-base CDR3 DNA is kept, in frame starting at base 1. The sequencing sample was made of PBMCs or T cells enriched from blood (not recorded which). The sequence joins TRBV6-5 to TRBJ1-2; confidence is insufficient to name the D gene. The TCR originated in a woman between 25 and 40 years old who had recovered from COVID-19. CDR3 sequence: CASTPRRRLNYGYTF. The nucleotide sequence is TGTGCCAGCACCCCCCGTCGGAGACTTAACTATGGCTACACCTTC.